This T cell receptor beta chain is drawn from a study of beta chain features in type 1 diabetes. CDR1 SGHTA and CDR2 FQGTGA come from the germline V gene. The CDR3 loop spans 15 amino acids. Losses at the gene ends were 5 bases for V and 10 bases for J; bases not matched to a gene: 13. The sequenced template was cDNA made from the entire isolated RNA. Each sample of naive, central memory or regulatory T cells had, on average, about 3.57 million reads. The data were produced by immunoSEQ multiplex PCR, yet TCRdb's version contains in-frame clones alone and is incomplete. Among roughly 330,000 clones listed, about 11% were seen once. A CD45RO/CCR7/CD25/CD127/CD95/CD27 panel sorted naive, central memory, regulatory and stem cell-like memory CD4+ cells.

The clonotype originates from a woman younger than 45 in good health. The sequenced sample consisted of naive CD4+ T cells from blood. The rearrangement joins TRBV7-3 to TRBJ2-1; 8 nucleotides align to TRBD1. CDR3 sequence reads: CASSHRDRRTSEQFF. The CDR3 bases are TGTGCCAGCAGCCACCGGGACAGGAGAACAAGCGAGCAGTTCTTC. Based on the CDR3 plus reference TRBV7-3 and TRBJ2-1, the full variable domain is GAGVSQTPSNKVTEKGKYVELRCDPISGHTALYWYRQSLGQGPEFLIYFQGTGAADDSGLPNDRFFAVRPEGSVSTLKIQRTERGDSAVYLCASSHRDRRTSEQFFGPGTRLTVL.